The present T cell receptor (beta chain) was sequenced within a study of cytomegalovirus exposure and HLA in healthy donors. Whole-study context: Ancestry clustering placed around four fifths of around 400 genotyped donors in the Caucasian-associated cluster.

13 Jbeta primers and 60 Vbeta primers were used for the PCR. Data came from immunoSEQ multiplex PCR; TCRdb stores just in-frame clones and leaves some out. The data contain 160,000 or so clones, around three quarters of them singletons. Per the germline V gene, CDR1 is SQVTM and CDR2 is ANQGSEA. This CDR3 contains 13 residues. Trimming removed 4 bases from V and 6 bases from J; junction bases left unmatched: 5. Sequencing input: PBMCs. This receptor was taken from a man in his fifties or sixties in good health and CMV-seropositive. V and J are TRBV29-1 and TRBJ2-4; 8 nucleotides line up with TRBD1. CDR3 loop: CSVVQGAGNIQYF. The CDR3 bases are TGCAGCGTTGTTCAGGGGGCGGGAAACATTCAGTACTTC.